Below are 22 T cell receptor beta chains sequenced from a single sample in a study of regulatory T cells in long-lasting Graves disease. Library construction for TCR beta used iRepertoire HTBI primers and Arm-PCR of CDR3 regions. A single record per CDR3 protein comes from TCRdb applying MiXCR to the multiplex PCR reads. The repertoire holds around 330,000 distinct CDR3 sequences, with more than 15% as singletons. Noted time point: newly diagnosed GD, antithyroid drugs for less than 3 months. With RNA extracted from PBMCs as input, the TCR library was made. This sample comprised peripheral blood mononuclear cells (PBMCs), obtained at new diagnosis, from a patient treated with antithyroid drugs. All receptors come from a female donor with Graves disease.

This clonotype was counted ten times or more. The chain recombines TRBV12-3 or TRBV12-4 with TRBJ2-1; D not resolved. Trimming stripped 5 bases from V and 4 bases from J, with 15 bases between. There are 15 residues in the CDR3. This CDR3 reads CASSTSPDAYNEQFF. The CDR3 bases are TGTGCCAGCAGTACCTCACCGGACGCGTACAATGAGCAGTTCTTC.

There are many counts of this clonotype. CDR3: CASSLDQQGRETQYF. The CDR3 nucleotides read TGTGCCAGCAGCTTGGACCAACAGGGAAGAGAGACCCAGTACTTC. The V call is TRBV5-6, the J call TRBJ2-5, with a possible D match to TRBD1 (6 bases). Deletions cut 0 bases from V and 4 bases from J, with 13 bases between. Germline-derived CDR1 and CDR2 are SGHDT and YYEEEE. The CDR3 consists of 15 residues.

This clonotype has at least ten counts. This rearrangement joins TRBV2 to TRBJ1-1; D is uncertain. Germline CDR1 SNHLY, CDR2 FYNNEI. The V end lost 5 bases, the J end lost 5 bases, and 12 bases lay between the germline ends. There are 13 residues in the CDR3. CDR3 coding DNA: TGTGCCAGCAGTTGGGGTTTTAGGACTGAAGCTTTCTTT. Its translation is CASSWGFRTEAFF.

Only a few counts were recorded for this clonotype. The CDR3 end shows no conserved phenylalanine or tryptophan, and so a read error is likely. No DNA is shown, since the ends of the CDR3 on it are uncertain; the CDR3 is the one TCRdb lists. The rearrangement uses TRBV24-1 and TRBJ2-1; TRBD2 was called by the table and not checked on the DNA. The CDR3 contains 19 residues when both ends are counted. CDR1 is KGHDR and CDR2 is SFDVKD in the germline V gene. The chain's CDR3 is CATSGLAGGPVRPNNEHFV.

About this clonotype: This sequence may be a read error, since a much larger clone differs from it by one base. The rearrangement joins TRBV6-1 to TRBJ2-7; the D gene is possibly TRBD1 (6 bases). Trimming shortened V by 3 bases and J by 2 bases, and 20 bases separated the two germline ends. Germline V gene sequence: CDR1 MNHNS, CDR2 SASEGT. The length of the CDR3 is 17 residues. The CDR3 protein is CASSDYGGAVSPYEQYF. The CDR3, as DNA: TGTGCCAGCAGTGATTATGGGGGCGCGGTTTCCCCCTACGAGCAGTACTTC.

This clonotype was counted ten times or more. The genes are TRBV7-2 and TRBJ2-2; D uncertain. Trimming pared 1 base from V and 3 bases from J, leaving 15 bases between. Germline CDR1 reads SGHTA; CDR2 reads FQGNSA. The CDR3 has 17 residues. CDR3: CASSLGAPNYYTGELFF. In DNA, the CDR3 is TGTGCCAGCAGCTTAGGGGCCCCAAACTATTACACCGGGGAGCTGTTTTTT.

This clonotype was counted many times. The chain recombines TRBV7-8 with TRBJ2-7, with D unresolved. The germline V gene encodes CDR1 SGHVS and CDR2 FQNEAQ. V lost 6 bases and J lost 3, with 15 bases in between. The CDR3 spans 14 residues. The CDR3 here is CASRSLSDHYEQYF. The CDR3 region has the DNA TGTGCCAGCAGATCACTATCAGACCACTACGAGCAGTACTTC.

Many counts were recorded for this clonotype. This chain joins TRBV3-1 and TRBJ2-2; 7 positions agree with TRBD2. The CDR3 covers 13 residues. Germline V gives CDR1 LGHDT, CDR2 YNNKEL (reference sequence). The V and J ends lost 8 bases and 6 bases, in that order; junction bases with no gene match: 6. CDR3: CASSGLRPGELFF. The CDR3 nucleotides read TGTGCCAGCTCGGGACTACGTCCCGGGGAGCTGTTTTTT. The whole variable domain, filled in from reference TRBV3-1 and TRBJ2-2, reads DTAVSQTPKYLVTQMGNDKSIKCEQNLGHDTMYWYKQDSKKFLKIMFSYNNKELIINETVPNRFSPKSPDKAHLNLHINSLELGDSAVYFCASSGLRPGELFFGEGSRLTVL.

The rearrangement links TRBV6-2 or TRBV6-3 to TRBJ1-1; the D is unclear. The V end was cut by 4 bases, the J end by 7 bases, with 10 bases between. Looked up from germline, CDR1 is MNHEY and CDR2 is SVGEGT. The length of the CDR3 is 12 residues. DNA of the CDR3: TGTGCCAGCAGTTTGAAGGGCTTTGAAGCTTTCTTT. Its protein is CASSLKGFEAFF.

This clonotype was observed at least ten times. This rearrangement joins TRBV6-1 to TRBJ1-2, with D possibly TRBD1 on 5 matching bases. This CDR3 is 14 amino acids long. CDR1 MNHNS and CDR2 SASEGT come from the germline V gene. V lost 5 bases, J lost 2 bases, and 12 bases lay in between. The CDR3: CASSTPGDNYGYTF. CDR3 DNA sequence: TGTGCCAGCAGTACCCCCGGGGACAACTATGGCTACACCTTC.

This clonotype was detected many times. This CDR3 is CASSAAGDAYEQYF. In nucleotides, the CDR3 is TGTGCCAGTAGTGCGGCAGGGGACGCCTACGAGCAGTACTTC. The chain couples TRBV19 to TRBJ2-7, with a weak D call TRBD1 (6 bases). The germline V gene encodes CDR1 LNHDA and CDR2 SQIVND (reference sequence). Trimming took 5 bases from V and 2 from J, leaving 13 bases between them. The CDR3 consists of 14 residues.

The chain is built from TRBV5-6 and TRBJ2-3; 8 nucleotides line up with TRBD2. V lost 2 bases to trimming and J lost 1 base; unmatched junction nucleotides: 3. Germline V lookup: CDR1 SGHDT, CDR2 YYEEEE. There are 15 residues in the CDR3. The CDR3 sequence is CASSFGSGGTDTQYF. The CDR3 DNA follows: TGTGCCAGCAGCTTTGGTAGCGGGGGCACAGATACGCAGTATTTT. Based on the CDR3 plus reference TRBV5-6 and TRBJ2-3, the full variable domain is DAGVTQSPTHLIKTRGQQVTLRCSPKSGHDTVSWYQQALGQGPQFIFQYYEEEERQRGNFPDRFSGHQFPNYSSELNVNALLLGDSALYLCASSFGSGGTDTQYFGPGTRLTVL.

This clonotype was recorded at least ten times. The V call is TRBV12-3 or TRBV12-4, the J call TRBJ2-7; D is ambiguous. The CDR3 has 11 amino acids. The V gene lost 3 bases and the J gene lost 4 bases, with 4 bases spanning the gap. The CDR3 is CASSFKYEQYF. CDR3 coding DNA: TGTGCCAGCAGTTTCAAGTACGAGCAGTACTTC.

This clonotype was detected ten times or more. This chain links TRBV24-1 with TRBJ2-3; D remains ambiguous. The V and J ends lost 4 bases and 4 bases respectively, with 11 bases between them. The CDR3 spans 14 residues. Germline V gene lookup returns CDR1 KGHDR and CDR2 SFDVKD. The chain's CDR3 is CATSEIDSADTQYF. CDR3 nucleotides: TGTGCCACCAGTGAGATTGATTCGGCAGATACGCAGTATTTT.

This chain links TRBV2 with TRBJ2-2; tentative D call: TRBD1 (5 bases). There are 16 residues in the CDR3. CDR1 is SNHLY and CDR2 is FYNNEI in the germline V gene. V lost 1 base and J 0 bases, leaving 9 bases between the germline ends. The CDR3 bases are TGTGCCAGCAGTGAAGGAAGGGGTTCGAACACCGGGGAGCTGTTTTTT. Translated: CASSEGRGSNTGELFF. The variable domain in full, with the rest retrieved from reference TRBV2 and TRBJ2-2, is EPEVTQTPSHQVTQMGQEVILRCVPISNHLYFYWYRQILGQKVEFLVSFYNNEISEKSEIFDDQFSVERPDGSNFTLKIRSTKLEDSAMYFCASSEGRGSNTGELFFGEGSRLTVL.

The chain combines TRBV2 with TRBJ1-4; D ambiguous. Deletions cut 4 bases from V and 5 bases from J, with 14 bases between. CDR1 is SNHLY, CDR2 FYNNEI, per germline. This CDR3 comprises 15 residues. As DNA, the CDR3 is TGTGCCAGCAGTGGAAGCCGCGGAGTCAATGAAAAACTGTTTTTT. This encodes CASSGSRGVNEKLFF.

The sample holds many counts of this clonotype. The chain links TRBV6-2 or TRBV6-3 to TRBJ1-4; the match to TRBD1 covers 7 bases. Germline V CDR1 and CDR2: MNHEY, SVGEGT. This CDR3 region has 14 residues. The junction had 11 bases not matched to a gene; V was cut back by 9 bases and J by 7 bases. This CDR3 reads CASSNRGWGEKLFF. The CDR3 nucleotides are TGTGCCAGTTCCAACAGGGGTTGGGGTGAAAAACTGTTTTTT.

This clonotype was observed many times. CDR3 region: CSARDMGWRDTQYF. As DNA, the CDR3 is TGCAGTGCTAGAGATATGGGGTGGAGGGATACGCAGTATTTT. This chain connects TRBV20-1 to TRBJ2-3; possibly TRBD2 for D (5 bases). The V gene lost 0 bases and the J gene lost 6 bases, with 13 bases spanning the gap. The germline CDR1 and CDR2 sequences are DFQATT and SNEGSKA (reference sequence). The CDR3 length is 14 residues.

Details on this clonotype: This could be a read error, since a much larger clone is one nucleotide away. V and J are TRBV11-2 and TRBJ2-1, with 7 bases fitting TRBD1. The J call may be faulty, since TRBJ2-5 better matches the DNA end. From germline, CDR1 is SGHAT and CDR2 FQNNGV. The length of the CDR3 is 14 residues. The CDR3 coding sequence is TGTGCCACCACGGGACAGTACAACCATGAGACCCAGTACTTC. Translated, it gives CATTGQYNHETQYF.

This clonotype was recorded at least ten times. The rearrangement uses TRBV12-3 or TRBV12-4 and TRBJ2-7; 10 bases are a match to TRBD2. V dropped 3 bases and J dropped 2; count of bases not matched to a gene: 10. There are 17 residues in the CDR3. For the CDR3, the DNA is TGTGCCAGCAGTTTGGCAGGTGGAGCGGGAGGGCCCTACGAGCAGTACTTC. This translates into CASSLAGGAGGPYEQYF.

This clonotype was counted a few times. The CDR3 region has the DNA TGCGCCAGCAGCCAGGGGACAGGGGGACGAGAGACCCAGTACTTC. Amino acid sequence: CASSQGTGGRETQYF. The genes are TRBV5-1 and TRBJ2-5, with 11 bases aligning to TRBD1. Per germline, CDR1 SGHRS and CDR2 YFSETQ. The CDR3 is 15 amino acids. Trimming at V came to 4 bases and at J to 4 bases, leaving 6 bases not matched to a gene.

This clonotype was picked up many times. The chain joins TRBV28 to TRBJ2-5; TRBD1 matches 7 bases. CDR1 and CDR2 from the germline V gene are MDHEN and SYDVKM. The CDR3 spans 13 residues. V lost 5 bases to trimming and J lost 4 bases; unmatched junction nucleotides: 4. The CDR3 DNA reads as TGTGCCAGCAGTCCAAGGGGGCGAGAGACCCAGTACTTC. It yields the protein CASSPRGRETQYF.